The rows below give T cell receptor beta chains drawn from one sample of a study of blood T cells in healthy people across ages. TCRdb re-analysed the 5' RACE reads in MiXCR, keeping a single row per CDR3 protein. The repertoire includes 920,000 or so distinct CDR3 sequences, 40% to 50% of them detected once, and under 20% sits in the top ten. The source material was blood. The receptors shown here come from a woman aged 55-70 years in good health. Each CDR3 is given with its conserved first and last residue. The order of the fields is V gene, J gene, clone size, D gene, CDR3 DNA, CDR3 protein. D genes are given only for firm matches. Not all rows give a size; the values are once, few, many and, for expanded clones, a class.

V: TRBV7-9
J: TRBJ2-1
size: NA
D: NA
DNA: TGTGCCAGCAGCACCCCGGTTAATGAGCAGTTCTTC
CDR3: CASSTPVNEQFF

V: TRBV27
J: TRBJ1-2
size: NA
D: TRBD1
DNA: TGTGCCAGCAGCCCAGGGGGCGGGCACTATGGCTACACCTTC
CDR3: CASSPGGGHYGYTF

V: TRBV5-6
J: TRBJ2-1
size: few
D: NA
DNA: TGTGCCAGCAGCTATGAGCGAGAGCAGTTCTTC
CDR3: CASSYEREQFF

V: TRBV3-1
J: TRBJ1-4
size: NA
D: NA
DNA: TGTGCCAGCAGCCCGGGTCGGGACACCCAAAAACTGTTTTTT
CDR3: CASSPGRDTQKLFF

V: TRBV6-5
J: TRBJ1-2
size: NA
D: NA
DNA: TGTGCCAGCAGGGAGGGGCCGGGGGGCTACACCTTT
CDR3: CASREGPGGYTF

V: TRBV29-1
J: TRBJ1-2
size: NA
D: TRBD1
DNA: TGCAGCGTTCTTCGACAGGGGAAATGGGATGGCTACACCTTC
CDR3: CSVLRQGKWDGYTF

V: TRBV20-1
J: TRBJ2-5
size: NA
D: NA
DNA: TGCAGTGCGGACAGAGAGCAAGAGACCCAGTACTTC
CDR3: CSADREQETQYF

V: TRBV20-1
J: TRBJ2-7
size: NA
D: NA
DNA: TGCAGTGCTAGAGACCCTACCCGCAGGGGTGAGCAGTACTTC
CDR3: CSARDPTRRGEQYF

V: TRBV14
J: TRBJ1-6
size: NA
D: NA
DNA: TGTGCCAGCAGCCTAGGGCCTACGCCTAAATATTCACCCCTCCACTTT
CDR3: CASSLGPTPKYSPLHF

V: TRBV29-1
J: TRBJ2-1
size: NA
D: NA
DNA: TGCAGCGTCGGGACCTCTCAGTACAATGAGCAGTTCTTC
CDR3: CSVGTSQYNEQFF

V: TRBV24-1
J: TRBJ2-7
size: NA
D: TRBD1
DNA: TGTGCCACCAGTGAAGGGACAGGCCTTTCCCGAGAGCAGTACTTC
CDR3: CATSEGTGLSREQYF

V: TRBV27
J: TRBJ1-4
size: NA
D: TRBD1
DNA: TGTGCCATCACGACAGGGGTTCGTGAAAAACTGTTTTTT
CDR3: CAITTGVREKLFF

V: TRBV7-3
J: TRBJ2-7
size: few
D: TRBD1
DNA: TGTGCCAGCAGCTCCGGGACAGGGGGAGGCGAGCAGTACTTC
CDR3: CASSSGTGGGEQYF

V: TRBV6-2/TRBV6-3
J: TRBJ2-3
size: NA
D: TRBD2
DNA: TGTGCCAGCAGTCGAGACCGCCGGGGGACTACCGGCCAAGATACGCAGTATTTT
CDR3: CASSRDRRGTTGQDTQYF

V: TRBV2
J: TRBJ2-7
size: NA
D: NA
DNA: TGTGCCAGCAGTGTCGGCAGTCTGGCGTACGAGCAGTACTTC
CDR3: CASSVGSLAYEQYF

V: TRBV7-3
J: TRBJ2-3
size: NA
D: TRBD2
DNA: TGTGCCAGCAGTAGTCCGGGACTAGGAGGCACAGATACGCAGTATTTT
CDR3: CASSSPGLGGTDTQYF

V: TRBV20-1
J: TRBJ2-1
size: few
D: NA
DNA: TGCAGTGCTAAACAGGGGGCGGATGGCGGGAGGGCCTACAATGAGCAGTTCTTC
CDR3: CSAKQGADGGRAYNEQFF